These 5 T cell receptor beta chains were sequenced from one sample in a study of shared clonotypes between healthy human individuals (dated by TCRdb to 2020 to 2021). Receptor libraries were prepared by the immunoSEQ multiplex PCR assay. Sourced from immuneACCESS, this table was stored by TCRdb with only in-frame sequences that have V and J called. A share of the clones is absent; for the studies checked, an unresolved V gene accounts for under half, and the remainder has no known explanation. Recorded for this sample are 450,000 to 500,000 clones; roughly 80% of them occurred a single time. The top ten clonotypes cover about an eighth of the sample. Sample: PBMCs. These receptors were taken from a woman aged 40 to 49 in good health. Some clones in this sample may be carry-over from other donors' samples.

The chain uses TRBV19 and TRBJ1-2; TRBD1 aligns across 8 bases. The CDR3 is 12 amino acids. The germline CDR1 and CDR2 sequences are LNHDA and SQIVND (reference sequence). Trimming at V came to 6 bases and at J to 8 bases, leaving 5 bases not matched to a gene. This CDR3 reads CASSPRGRGYTF. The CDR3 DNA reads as TGTGCCAGTAGCCCCAGGGGGCGCGGCTACACCTTC.

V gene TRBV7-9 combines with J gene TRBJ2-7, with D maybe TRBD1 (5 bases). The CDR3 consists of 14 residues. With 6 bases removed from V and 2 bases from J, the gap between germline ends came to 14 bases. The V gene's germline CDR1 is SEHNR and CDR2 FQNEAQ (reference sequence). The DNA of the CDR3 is TGTGCCAGCAGACCCACCGACAGCGCCTACGAGCAGTACTTC. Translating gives CASRPTDSAYEQYF.

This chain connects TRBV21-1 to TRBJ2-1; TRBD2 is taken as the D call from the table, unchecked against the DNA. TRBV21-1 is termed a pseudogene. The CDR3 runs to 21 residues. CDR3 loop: CASSTLTGQGGLAGVPNEQFF. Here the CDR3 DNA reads TGTGCCAGCAGCACTTTAACCGGACAGGGGGGACTAGCGGGAGTCCCCAATGAGCAGTTCTTC.

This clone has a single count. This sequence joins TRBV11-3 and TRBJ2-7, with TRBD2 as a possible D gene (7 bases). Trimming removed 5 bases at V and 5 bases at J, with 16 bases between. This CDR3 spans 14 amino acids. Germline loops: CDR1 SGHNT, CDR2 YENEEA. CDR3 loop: CASSPQGLRDEQYF. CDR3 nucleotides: TGTGCCAGCAGCCCACAGGGACTACGCGACGAGCAGTACTTC.

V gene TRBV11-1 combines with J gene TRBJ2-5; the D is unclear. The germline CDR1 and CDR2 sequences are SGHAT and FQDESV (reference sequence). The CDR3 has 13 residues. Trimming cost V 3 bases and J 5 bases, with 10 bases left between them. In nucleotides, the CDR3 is TGTGCCAGCAGCTTCACGGGCTGGGAGACCCAGTACTTC. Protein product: CASSFTGWETQYF.